The entry that follows covers one T cell receptor beta chain sequence. Its antigen remains unidentified. The sample is drawn from a study of OX40 agonist ivuxolimab in advanced cancers. Across the whole study: Given to patients was ivuxolimab, an agonistic anti-OX40 (CD134) antibody. While on treatment, patients had intravenous ivuxolimab at 0.01 to 10 mg/kg every 2 weeks. Study-wide results and limits: Blood T cells, both CD4+ and CD8+, expanded clonally by week 6 at 0.1 to 3.0 mg/kg. More expanded clones were seen, on average, in CD8+ T cells than in CD4+.

The CDR3 is 13 amino acids. The germline V gene encodes CDR1 SGHNT and CDR2 YENEEA. V shed 2 bases and J shed 4 bases, with 8 bases lying between them. The data were produced by immunoSEQ multiplex PCR, yet TCRdb's version contains in-frame clones alone and is incomplete. In the table there are 9,500 to 15,000 clones, 81% of which are singletons. This sequence originates from an adult with an advanced solid tumor such as melanoma, head and neck, liver or kidney cancer. The gene calls are TRBV11-3 and TRBJ1-2; possible D gene TRBD1, 5 bases. The sample was CD4+ or CD8+ T cells sorted from blood, taken in a trial of the OX40 agonist ivuxolimab. CDR3 in DNA: TGTGCCAGCAGCTTAAGAGGGGCCTATGGCTACACCTTC. This translates into CASSLRGAYGYTF. The whole variable domain, filled in from reference TRBV11-3 and TRBJ1-2, reads EAGVVQSPRYKIIEKKQPVAFWCNPISGHNTLYWYLQNLGQGPELLIRYENEEAVDDSQLPKDRFSAERLKGVDSTLKIQPAELGDSAVYLCASSLRGAYGYTFGSGTRLTVV.